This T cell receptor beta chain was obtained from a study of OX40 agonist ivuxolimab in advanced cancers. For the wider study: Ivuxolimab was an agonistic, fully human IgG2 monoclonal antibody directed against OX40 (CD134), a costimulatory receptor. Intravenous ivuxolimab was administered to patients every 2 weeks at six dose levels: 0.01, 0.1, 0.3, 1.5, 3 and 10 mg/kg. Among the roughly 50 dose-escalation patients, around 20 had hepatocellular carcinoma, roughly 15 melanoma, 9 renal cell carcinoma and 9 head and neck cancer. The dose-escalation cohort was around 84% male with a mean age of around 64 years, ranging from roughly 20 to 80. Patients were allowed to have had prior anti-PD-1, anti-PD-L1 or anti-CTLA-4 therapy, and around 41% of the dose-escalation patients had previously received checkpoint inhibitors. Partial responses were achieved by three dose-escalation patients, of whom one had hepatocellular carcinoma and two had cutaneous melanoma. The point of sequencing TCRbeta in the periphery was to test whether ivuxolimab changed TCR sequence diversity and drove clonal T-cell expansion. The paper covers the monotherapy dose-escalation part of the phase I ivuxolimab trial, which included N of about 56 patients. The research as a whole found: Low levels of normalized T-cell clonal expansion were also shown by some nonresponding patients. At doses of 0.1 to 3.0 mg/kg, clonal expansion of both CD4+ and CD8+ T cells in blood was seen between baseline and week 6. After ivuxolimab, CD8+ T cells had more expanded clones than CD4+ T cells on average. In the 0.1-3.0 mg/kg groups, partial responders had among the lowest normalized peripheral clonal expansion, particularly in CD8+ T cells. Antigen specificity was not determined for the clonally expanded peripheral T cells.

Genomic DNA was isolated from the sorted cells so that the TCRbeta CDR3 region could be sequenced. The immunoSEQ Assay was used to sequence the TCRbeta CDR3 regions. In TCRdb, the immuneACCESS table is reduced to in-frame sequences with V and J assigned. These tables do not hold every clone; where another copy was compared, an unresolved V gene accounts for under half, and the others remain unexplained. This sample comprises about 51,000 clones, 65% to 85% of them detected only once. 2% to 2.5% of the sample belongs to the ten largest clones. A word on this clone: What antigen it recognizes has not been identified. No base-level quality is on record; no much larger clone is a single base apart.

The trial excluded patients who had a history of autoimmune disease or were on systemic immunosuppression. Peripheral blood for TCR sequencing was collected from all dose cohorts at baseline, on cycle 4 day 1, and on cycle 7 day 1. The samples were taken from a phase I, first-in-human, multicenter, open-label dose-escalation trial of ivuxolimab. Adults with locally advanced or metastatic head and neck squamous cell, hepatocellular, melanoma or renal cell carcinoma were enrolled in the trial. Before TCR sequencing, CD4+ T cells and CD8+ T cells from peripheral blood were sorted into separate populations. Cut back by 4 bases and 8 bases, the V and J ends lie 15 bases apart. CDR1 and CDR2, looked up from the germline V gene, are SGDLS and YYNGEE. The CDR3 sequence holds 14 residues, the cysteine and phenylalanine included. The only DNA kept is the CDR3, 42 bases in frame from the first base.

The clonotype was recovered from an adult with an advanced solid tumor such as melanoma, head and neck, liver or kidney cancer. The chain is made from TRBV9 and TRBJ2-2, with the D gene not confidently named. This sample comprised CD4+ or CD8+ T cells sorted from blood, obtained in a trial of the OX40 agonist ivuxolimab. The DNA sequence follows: TGTGCCAGCAGCCAAGCTGTCGTGGCGGGGGAGCTGTTTTTT. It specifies CASSQAVVAGELFF.